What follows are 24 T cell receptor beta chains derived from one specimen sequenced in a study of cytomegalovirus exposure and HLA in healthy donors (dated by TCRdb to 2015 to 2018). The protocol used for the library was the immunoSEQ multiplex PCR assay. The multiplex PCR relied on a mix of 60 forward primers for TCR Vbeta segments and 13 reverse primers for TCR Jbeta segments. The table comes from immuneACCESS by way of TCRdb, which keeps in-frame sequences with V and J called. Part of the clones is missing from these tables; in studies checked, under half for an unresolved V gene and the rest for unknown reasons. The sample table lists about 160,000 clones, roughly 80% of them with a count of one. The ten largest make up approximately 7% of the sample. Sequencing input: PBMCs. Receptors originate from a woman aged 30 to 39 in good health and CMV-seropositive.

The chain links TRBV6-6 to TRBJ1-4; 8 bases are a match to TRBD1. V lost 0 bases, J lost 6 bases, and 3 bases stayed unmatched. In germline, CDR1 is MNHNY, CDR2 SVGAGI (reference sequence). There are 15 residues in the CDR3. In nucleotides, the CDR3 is TGTGCCAGCAGTTACTCGGGACAGGCCTATGAAAAACTGTTTTTT. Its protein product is CASSYSGQAYEKLFF.

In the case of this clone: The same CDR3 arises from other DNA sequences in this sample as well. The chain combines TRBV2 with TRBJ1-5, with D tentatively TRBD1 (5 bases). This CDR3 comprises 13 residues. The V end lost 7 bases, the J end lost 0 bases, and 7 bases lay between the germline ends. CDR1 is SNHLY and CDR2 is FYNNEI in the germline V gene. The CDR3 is CASMQGSNQPQHF. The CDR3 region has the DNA TGTGCCAGCATGCAGGGTAGCAATCAGCCCCAGCATTTT. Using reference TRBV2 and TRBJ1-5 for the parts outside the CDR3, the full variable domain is EPEVTQTPSHQVTQMGQEVILRCVPISNHLYFYWYRQILGQKVEFLVSFYNNEISEKSEIFDDQFSVERPDGSNFTLKIRSTKLEDSAMYFCASMQGSNQPQHFGDGTRLSIL.

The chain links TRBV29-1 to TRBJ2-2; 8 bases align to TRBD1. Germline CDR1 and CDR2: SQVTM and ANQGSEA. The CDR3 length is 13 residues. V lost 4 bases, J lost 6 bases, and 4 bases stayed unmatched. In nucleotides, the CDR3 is TGCAGCGTTGTCAACAGGGGGGCCGGGGAGCTGTTTTTT. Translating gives CSVVNRGAGELFF.

DNA for the CDR3: TGTGCCAGCAGCCCCCGGGCTAGCTCCATCACAGATACGCAGTATTTT. Translating it yields CASSPRASSITDTQYF. This chain links TRBV11-2 with TRBJ2-3, with D perhaps matching TRBD2 (5 bases). Germline V gene lookup returns CDR1 SGHAT and CDR2 FQNNGV. The CDR3 loop spans 16 amino acids. V lost 5 bases, J lost 2 bases, and 17 bases lay in between.

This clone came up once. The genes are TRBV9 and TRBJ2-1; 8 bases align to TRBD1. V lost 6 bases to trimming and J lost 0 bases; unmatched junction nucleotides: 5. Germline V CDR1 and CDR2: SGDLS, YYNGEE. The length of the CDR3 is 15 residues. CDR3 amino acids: CASTKTGDSYNEQFF. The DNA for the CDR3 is TGTGCCAGCACCAAGACAGGGGACTCCTACAATGAGCAGTTCTTC.

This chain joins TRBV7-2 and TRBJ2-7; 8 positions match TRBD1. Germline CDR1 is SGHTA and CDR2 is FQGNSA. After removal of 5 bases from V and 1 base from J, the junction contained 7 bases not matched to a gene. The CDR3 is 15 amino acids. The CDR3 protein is CASSPQTGASYEQYF. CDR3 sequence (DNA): TGTGCCAGCAGCCCCCAGACAGGGGCGTCCTACGAGCAGTACTTC.

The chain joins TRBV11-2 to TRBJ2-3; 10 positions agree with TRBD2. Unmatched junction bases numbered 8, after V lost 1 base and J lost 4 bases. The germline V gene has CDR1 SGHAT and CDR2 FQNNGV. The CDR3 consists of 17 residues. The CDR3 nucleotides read TGTGCCAGCAGCTTAGCTGCCAGCGGGGGGGCACCAGATACGCAGTATTTT. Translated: CASSLAASGGAPDTQYF. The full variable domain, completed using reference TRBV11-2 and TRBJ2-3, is EAGVAQSPRYKIIEKRQSVAFWCNPISGHATLYWYQQILGQGPKLLIQFQNNGVVDDSQLPKDRFSAERLKGVDSTLKIQPAKLEDSAVYLCASSLAASGGAPDTQYFGPGTRLTVL.

The CDR3 spells CASSDRQTYNSPLHF. The CDR3 nucleotides are TGTGCCAGCAGTGACCGACAGACCTATAATTCACCCCTCCACTTT. The chain joins TRBV6-1 to TRBJ1-6; D possibly corresponds to TRBD1 (5 bases). Germline V gene data show CDR1 as MNHNS and CDR2 as SASEGT. This CDR3 region has 15 residues. Trimming pared 3 bases from V and 2 bases from J, leaving 8 bases between.

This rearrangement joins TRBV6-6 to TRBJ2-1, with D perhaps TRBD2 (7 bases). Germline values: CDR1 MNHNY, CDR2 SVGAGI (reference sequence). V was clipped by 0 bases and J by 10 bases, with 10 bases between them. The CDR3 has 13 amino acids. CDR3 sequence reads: CASSYSGGREQFF. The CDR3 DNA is TGTGCCAGCAGTTACTCGGGGGGGCGGGAGCAGTTCTTC.

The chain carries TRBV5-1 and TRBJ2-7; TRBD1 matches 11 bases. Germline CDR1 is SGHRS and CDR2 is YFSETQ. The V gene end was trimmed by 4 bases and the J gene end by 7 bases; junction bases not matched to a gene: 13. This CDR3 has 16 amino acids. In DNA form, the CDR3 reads TGCGCCAGCAGCCCCAAACCCGGGACAGGGGGGACGGAGCAGTACTTC. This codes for CASSPKPGTGGTEQYF.

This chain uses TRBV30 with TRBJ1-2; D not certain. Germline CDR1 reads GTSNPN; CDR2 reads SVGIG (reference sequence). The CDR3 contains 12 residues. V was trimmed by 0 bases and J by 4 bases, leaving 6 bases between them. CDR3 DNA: TGTGCCTGGAGTGTGGGAGCCTATGGCTACACCTTC. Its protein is CAWSVGAYGYTF.

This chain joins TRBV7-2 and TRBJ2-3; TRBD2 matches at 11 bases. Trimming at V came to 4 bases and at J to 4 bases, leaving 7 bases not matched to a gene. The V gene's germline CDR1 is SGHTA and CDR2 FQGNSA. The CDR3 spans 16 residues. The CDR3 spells CASSSTSGGGPDTQYF. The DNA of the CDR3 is TGTGCCAGCAGCTCTACTAGCGGGGGAGGGCCAGATACGCAGTATTTT.

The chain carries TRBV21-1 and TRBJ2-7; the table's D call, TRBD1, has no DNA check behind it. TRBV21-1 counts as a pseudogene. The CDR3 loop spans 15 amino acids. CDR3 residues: CASSRAGTPSYEQYF. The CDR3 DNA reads TGTGCCAGCAGCAGGGCAGGGACACCTTCCTACGAGCAGTACTTC.

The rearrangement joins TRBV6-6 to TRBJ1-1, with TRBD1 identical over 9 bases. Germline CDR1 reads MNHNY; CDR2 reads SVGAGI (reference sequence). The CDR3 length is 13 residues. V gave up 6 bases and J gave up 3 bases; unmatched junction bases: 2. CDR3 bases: TGTGCCAGCAGCCGGGACAGGGACACTGAAGCTTTCTTT. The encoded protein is CASSRDRDTEAFF.

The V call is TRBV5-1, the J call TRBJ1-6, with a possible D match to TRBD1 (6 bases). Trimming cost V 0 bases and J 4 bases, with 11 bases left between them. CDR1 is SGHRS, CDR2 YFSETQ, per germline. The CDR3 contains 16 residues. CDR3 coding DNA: TGCGCCAGCAGCTTGGGACAGGCAGATTATAATTCACCCCTCCACTTT. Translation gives CASSLGQADYNSPLHF.

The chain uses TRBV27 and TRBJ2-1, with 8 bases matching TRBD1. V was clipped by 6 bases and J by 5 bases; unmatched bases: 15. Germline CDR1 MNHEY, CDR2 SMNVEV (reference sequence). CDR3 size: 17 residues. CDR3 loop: CASRKGPGQGFDNEQFF. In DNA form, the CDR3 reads TGTGCCAGCAGGAAAGGGCCAGGACAGGGATTCGACAATGAGCAGTTCTTC.

The CDR3 spells CASSRSGTGGNSPLHF. The CDR3 bases are TGTGCCAGCAGTCGATCGGGGACAGGGGGTAATTCACCCCTCCACTTT. The V call is TRBV6-7, the J call TRBJ1-6, with 11 bases lining up with TRBD1. TRBV6-7 is annotated as an ORF whose role is uncertain. The CDR3 extends over 16 amino acids. V trimming: 5 bases; J trimming: 6 bases; junction bases outside the gene matches: 6.

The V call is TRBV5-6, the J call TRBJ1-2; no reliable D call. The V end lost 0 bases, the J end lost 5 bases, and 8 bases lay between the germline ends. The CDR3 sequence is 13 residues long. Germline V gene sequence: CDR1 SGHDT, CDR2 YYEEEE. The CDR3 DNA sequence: TGTGCCAGCAGCTTGGACGGTCGATATGGCTACACCTTC. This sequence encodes CASSLDGRYGYTF.

This CDR3 reads CASILGGEAFF. The CDR3 nucleotides are TGTGCCAGCATCCTCGGTGGTGAAGCTTTCTTT. V is TRBV7-9 and J is TRBJ1-1, with D hard to call. The CDR3 runs to 11 residues. The germline CDR1 and CDR2 sequences are SEHNR and FQNEAQ (reference sequence). Trimming pared 7 bases from V and 7 bases from J, leaving 10 bases between.

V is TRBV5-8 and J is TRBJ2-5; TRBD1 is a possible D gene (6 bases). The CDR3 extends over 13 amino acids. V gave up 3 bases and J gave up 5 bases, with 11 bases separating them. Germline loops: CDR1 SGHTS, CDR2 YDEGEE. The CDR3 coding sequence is TGTGCCAGCAGCTCCAGGGGCCTGGAGACCCAGTACTTC. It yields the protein CASSSRGLETQYF.

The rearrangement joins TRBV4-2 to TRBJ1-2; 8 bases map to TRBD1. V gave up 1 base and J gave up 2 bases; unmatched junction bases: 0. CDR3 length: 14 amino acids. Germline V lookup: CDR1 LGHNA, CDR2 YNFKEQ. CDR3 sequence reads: CASSQAGGNYGYTF. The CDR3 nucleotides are TGTGCCAGCAGCCAAGCAGGGGGCAACTATGGCTACACCTTC.

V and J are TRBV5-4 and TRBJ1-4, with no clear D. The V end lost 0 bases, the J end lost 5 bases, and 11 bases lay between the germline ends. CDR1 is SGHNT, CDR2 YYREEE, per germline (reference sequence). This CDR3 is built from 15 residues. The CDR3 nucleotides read TGTGCCAGCAGCTTGGTACCCGGGAGGAATGAAAAACTGTTTTTT. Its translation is CASSLVPGRNEKLFF.

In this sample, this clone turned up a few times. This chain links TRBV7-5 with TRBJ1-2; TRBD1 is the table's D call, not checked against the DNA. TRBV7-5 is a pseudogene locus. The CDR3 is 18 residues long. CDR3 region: CARSLGRGRYLFNYGYTF. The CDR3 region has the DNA TGTGCCAGAAGCTTAGGGAGGGGGCGGTATTTATTCAACTATGGCTACACCTTC.

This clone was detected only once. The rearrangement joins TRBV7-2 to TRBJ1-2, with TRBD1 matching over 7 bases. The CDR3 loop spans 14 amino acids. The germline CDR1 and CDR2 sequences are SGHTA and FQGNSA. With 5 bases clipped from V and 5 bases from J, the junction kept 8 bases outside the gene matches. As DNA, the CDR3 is TGTGCCAGCAGCCCCTCGACAGGGAATTATGGCTACACCTTC. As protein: CASSPSTGNYGYTF.